The 3 T cell receptor beta chains listed next were all sequenced from one sample in a study of blood T cell repertoires in COVID-19. The data were produced by immunoSEQ multiplex PCR, yet TCRdb's version contains in-frame clones alone and is incomplete. The table shows some 220,000 clones, with 70% to 90% occurring only once. Sequencing was performed on peripheral blood. These receptors came from a woman aged 60 to 75 with active or convalescent COVID-19.

The V call is TRBV7-9, the J call TRBJ2-1; 7 nucleotides match TRBD2. The junction had 2 bases not matched to a gene; V was cut back by 2 bases and J by 7 bases. The CDR3 extends over 13 amino acids. In germline, CDR1 is SEHNR, CDR2 FQNEAQ (reference sequence). This CDR3 reads CASSLFGGNEQFF. CDR3 coding DNA: TGTGCCAGCAGCTTATTCGGGGGGAATGAGCAGTTCTTC. Complete variable domain (other parts from reference TRBV7-9 and TRBJ2-1): DTGVSQNPRHKITKRGQNVTFRCDPISEHNRLYWYRQTLGQGPEFLTYFQNEAQLEKSRLLSDRFSAERPKGSFSTLEIQRTEQGDSAMYLCASSLFGGNEQFFGPGTRLTVL.

This clone was picked up one time. V gene TRBV7-9 combines with J gene TRBJ2-5, with 8 bases that match TRBD1. The CDR3 spans 14 residues. Germline CDR1 and CDR2: SEHNR and FQNEAQ (reference sequence). After removal of 4 bases from V and 6 bases from J, the junction contained 7 bases not matched to a gene. The CDR3 bases are TGTGCCAGCAGCTCAGGGGGGACAGGTCAGACCCAGTACTTC. Translation gives CASSSGGTGQTQYF.

This clone has only a few counts. The V gene is TRBV30, the J gene TRBJ1-6; 10 bases align to TRBD1. In germline, CDR1 is GTSNPN, CDR2 SVGIG (reference sequence). V trimming: 4 bases; J trimming: 9 bases; junction bases outside the gene matches: 9. CDR3 length equals 15 residues. CDR3 residues: CAWTRRDRGVSPLHF. The CDR3 DNA follows: TGTGCCTGGACTAGGAGGGACAGGGGAGTTTCACCCCTCCACTTT.